This TCR beta chain derives from a study of blood T cell repertoires in COVID-19. About the study: From the United States, Italy and Spain came samples of acute and convalescent COVID-19. PBMCs, B-cell-depleted T cells, or T cells were the source of the cDNA or gDNA that made up the material.

Germline trimming cut 5 bases from V and 8 bases from J; bases unmatched to any gene: 9. The CDR3 covers 15 residues. From germline, CDR1 is LNHDA and CDR2 SQIVND (reference sequence). In the authors' methods: Amplified reference gene primers provided the basis for estimating nucleated cell counts. Measured with immunoSEQ multiplex PCR; TCRdb has only the in-frame clones, and not every one. For V, J and clone size, that table is used; D and trimming come from the DNA. The data contain approximately 200,000 clones, about 88% of them seen just once; the ten biggest clones take up about 2%. This sequence originates from a man in his 70s with active or convalescent COVID-19. The rearrangement links TRBV19 to TRBJ2-1; 10 bases line up with TRBD1. The source material was peripheral blood. In nucleotides, the CDR3 is TGTGCCAGTAGTGCAGCGGGACAGGGGTACTATGAGCAGTTCTTC. Protein sequence: CASSAAGQGYYEQFF.